This TCR beta chain was observed in a study of shared clonotypes between healthy human individuals. As regards this clone: Its antigen is undetermined.

Participating donors were healthy, HIV-negative adults free of recent acute infections or vaccinations. Study-wide points: Among four donors, roughly 5.5% of naive CD4 clonotypes were found in common.

Profiled with immunoSEQ multiplex PCR; TCRdb holds only in-frame clones, not every one. In the table there are about 1.1 million clones, around 78% of which are singletons. This CDR3 is 15 amino acids long. V was shortened by 0 bases and J by 5 bases, with 10 bases between the two germline ends. CDR1 and CDR2 (germline): LGHNA, YSLEER. This chain links TRBV4-3 with TRBJ2-2; possibly TRBD1 for D (5 bases). The TCR sequence derives from a man younger than 35 in good health. Some clones in this sample may be carry-over from other donors' samples. Sequencing was performed on memory CD4+ T cells from PBMCs. The subset denotes: CD45RA-negative fraction. Written as DNA, the CDR3 is TGCGCCAGCAGCCAAGATGGGGCTAGAACCGGGGAGCTGTTTTTT. This codes for CASSQDGARTGELFF.